This entry lists 22 T cell receptor beta chains sequenced from one sample in a study of T cell responses to AZD1222 COVID-19 vaccine. Repertoires were generated with immunoSEQ multiplex PCR, while TCRdb's copy carries only in-frame clones and drops some. Seen here are some 150,000 clones, approximately 90% observed once, and the top ten hold about 5.3%. The sample in question was peripheral blood, obtained on day 0 of AZD1222 vaccination. These receptor sequences come from an adult in good health.

This chain joins TRBV6-1 and TRBJ1-6; a weak D match, TRBD1 (6 bases). The V gene's germline CDR1 is MNHNS and CDR2 SASEGT. Deletions cut 2 bases from V and 7 bases from J, with 15 bases between. This CDR3 spans 16 amino acids. CDR3 sequence: CASSELGGRINSPLHF. CDR3 in DNA: TGTGCCAGCAGTGAACTAGGGGGACGGATAAATTCACCCCTCCACTTT.

The chain employs TRBV2 and TRBJ1-3, with D hard to call. The V gene lost 8 bases and the J gene lost 0 bases, with 8 bases spanning the gap. CDR3 length: 13 amino acids. Germline V lookup: CDR1 SNHLY, CDR2 FYNNEI. The CDR3 protein is CASHRNSGNTIYF. Written as DNA, the CDR3 is TGTGCCAGCCATCGGAACTCTGGAAACACCATATATTTT. Full variable domain (outside the CDR3, taken from reference TRBV2 and TRBJ1-3): EPEVTQTPSHQVTQMGQEVILRCVPISNHLYFYWYRQILGQKVEFLVSFYNNEISEKSEIFDDQFSVERPDGSNFTLKIRSTKLEDSAMYFCASHRNSGNTIYFGEGSWLTVV.

V gene TRBV7-9 combines with J gene TRBJ1-1; 10 bases fit TRBD1. Unmatched junction bases numbered 5, after V lost 4 bases and J lost 0 bases. This CDR3 spans 16 amino acids. Germline assignment: CDR1 SEHNR and CDR2 FQNEAQ (reference sequence). For the CDR3, the DNA is TGTGCCAGCAGCTCATTGACAGGGGGCCTGAACACTGAAGCTTTCTTT. It codes for CASSSLTGGLNTEAFF. Looking up the rest from reference TRBV7-9 and TRBJ1-1 gives the full variable domain: DTGVSQNPRHKITKRGQNVTFRCDPISEHNRLYWYRQTLGQGPEFLTYFQNEAQLEKSRLLSDRFSAERPKGSFSTLEIQRTEQGDSAMYLCASSSLTGGLNTEAFFGQGTRLTVV.

The rearrangement links TRBV28 to TRBJ2-7; 9 bases match TRBD1. J lost 3 bases, V lost 5 bases, and 8 bases had no gene match. CDR3 length equals 15 residues. Looked up from germline, CDR1 is MDHEN and CDR2 is SYDVKM. CDR3 protein: CASSPRTGEYYEQYF. The CDR3 coding sequence is TGTGCCAGCAGTCCACGGACAGGGGAATACTACGAGCAGTACTTC.

The chain uses TRBV6-5 and TRBJ2-1; weak D call: TRBD2 (6 bases). This CDR3 has 16 residues. Germline assignment: CDR1 MNHEY and CDR2 SVGAGI. Trimming removed 3 bases at V and 4 bases at J, with 16 bases between. CDR3 protein: CASSYKGTGTYNEQFF. CDR3 nucleotides: TGTGCCAGCAGTTATAAGGGGACTGGGACTTACAATGAGCAGTTCTTC.

This clone was picked up a small number of times. The rearrangement uses TRBV3-1 (or the pseudogene TRBV3-2) and TRBJ2-1; a weak D match, TRBD2 (6 bases). The CDR3 spans 15 residues. V gave up 0 bases and J gave up 8 bases, with 14 bases separating them. The germline gives CDR1 LGHDT, CDR2 YNNKEL (reference sequence). The CDR3 DNA reads as TGTGCCAGCAGCCAAGATGTTTGGAGGGCTGATGAGCAGTTCTTC. This encodes CASSQDVWRADEQFF.

The rearrangement uses TRBV4-1 and TRBJ2-1; 13 bases are a match to TRBD2. This CDR3 is built from 16 residues. In germline, CDR1 is MGHRA, CDR2 YSYEKL. After removal of 4 bases from V and 10 bases from J, the junction contained 10 bases not matched to a gene. This CDR3 reads CASSRETSGRPWEQFF. The CDR3 DNA is TGCGCCAGCAGCCGGGAGACTAGCGGGAGGCCCTGGGAGCAGTTCTTC.

The chain has TRBV20-1 and TRBJ2-7; 7 bases are a match to TRBD2. Germline V gene sequence: CDR1 DFQATT, CDR2 SNEGSKA (reference sequence). V shed 3 bases and J 7 bases; nucleotides not matched to a gene: 9. The CDR3 is 13 amino acids. Written as DNA, the CDR3 is TGCAGTGCTAGTAGGCGGGAGCTCGGGGAGCAGTACTTC. This gives the protein CSASRRELGEQYF.

This rearrangement joins TRBV3-1 (or the pseudogene TRBV3-2) to TRBJ1-6; no definite D call. V shed 3 bases and J shed 6 bases, with 9 bases lying between them. CDR1 is LGHDT and CDR2 is YNNKEL in the germline V gene (reference sequence). The CDR3 has 14 amino acids. The CDR3 bases are TGTGCCAGCAGCCATCGGAATACTAATTCACCCCTCCACTTT. As protein: CASSHRNTNSPLHF.

The chain links TRBV28 to TRBJ2-1, with D possibly called TRBD1 or TRBD2 (5 bases each). This CDR3 spans 15 amino acids. Germline V CDR1 and CDR2: MDHEN, SYDVKM. The V end lost 6 bases, the J end lost 7 bases, and 19 bases lay between the germline ends. The CDR3 protein is CASRYRGGPGNEQFF. In DNA form, the CDR3 reads TGTGCCAGCAGGTACCGGGGCGGGCCGGGTAATGAGCAGTTCTTC.

The gene calls are TRBV5-5 and TRBJ2-2; the D gene is possibly TRBD1 (5 bases). The V end was cut by 0 bases, the J end by 7 bases, with 10 bases between. Germline-derived CDR1 and CDR2 are SGHKS and YYEKEE (reference sequence). The CDR3 consists of 14 residues. Here the CDR3 DNA reads TGTGCCAGCAGCTTGGTGCAGGGAAGCGGGGAGCTGTTTTTT. Its protein is CASSLVQGSGELFF.

V gene TRBV29-1 combines with J gene TRBJ2-3; 7 nucleotides agree with TRBD2. Per the germline V gene, CDR1 is SQVTM and CDR2 is ANQGSEA. V trimming: 2 bases; J trimming: 1 base; junction bases outside the gene matches: 3. The CDR3 extends over 14 amino acids. The CDR3 reads CSVERGDGTDTQYF. The CDR3 DNA reads as TGCAGCGTTGAACGGGGGGACGGCACAGATACGCAGTATTTT.

This clone has only one observation. The genes are TRBV27 and TRBJ2-7; D is unresolved. The CDR3 covers 15 residues. Trimming removed 8 bases from V and 3 bases from J, with 20 bases in between. Germline assignment: CDR1 MNHEY and CDR2 SMNVEV (reference sequence). For the CDR3, the DNA is TGTGCCAGCCCAGTCTGGATTCTATGGGGCTACGAGCAGTACTTC. Protein: CASPVWILWGYEQYF.

This chain links TRBV9 with TRBJ2-7; possibly TRBD2 for D (6 bases). This CDR3 region has 13 residues. Looked up from germline, CDR1 is SGDLS and CDR2 is YYNGEE. Trimming shortened V by 5 bases and J by 3 bases, and 12 bases separated the two germline ends. The CDR3 protein is CASSPGDLYEQYF. CDR3 sequence (DNA): TGTGCCAGCAGTCCGGGGGACCTCTACGAGCAGTACTTC.

The chain is built from TRBV28 and TRBJ1-1; 9 bases map to TRBD1. The CDR3 runs 14 residues. Looked up from germline, CDR1 is MDHEN and CDR2 is SYDVKM. V was clipped by 5 bases and J by 2 bases; unmatched bases: 3. CDR3 sequence: CASSGTGPNTEAFF. DNA for the CDR3: TGTGCCAGCAGTGGGACAGGGCCTAACACTGAAGCTTTCTTT.

The genes are TRBV28 and TRBJ1-1; 10 bases match TRBD1. Losses at the gene ends were 6 bases for V and 5 bases for J; bases not matched to a gene: 6. The CDR3 spans 14 residues. Germline CDR1 is MDHEN and CDR2 is SYDVKM. Here the CDR3 DNA reads TGTGCCAGCAGGCCAGACAGGGGGCTTACTGAAGCTTTCTTT. Encoded protein: CASRPDRGLTEAFF.

The chain employs TRBV14 and TRBJ2-7, with D possibly being TRBD1 or TRBD2 (5 bases each). The length of the CDR3 is 14 residues. Germline-derived CDR1 and CDR2 are SGHDN and FVKESK. Deletions cut 1 base from V and 7 bases from J, with 14 bases between. The CDR3, as DNA: TGTGCCAGCAGCCAAGTCTACGGGGCTGGTGAGCAGTACTTC. It specifies CASSQVYGAGEQYF.

The chain joins TRBV25-1 to TRBJ1-2; possible D gene TRBD1, 5 bases. The CDR3 spans 13 residues. The germline V gene has CDR1 MGHDK and CDR2 SYGVNS. Trimming took off 2 bases at V and 9 bases at J, with 13 bases between the two ends. The chain's CDR3 is CASSEQGSRSYTF. CDR3 sequence (DNA): TGTGCCAGCAGTGAACAGGGAAGTAGGAGCTACACCTTC.

This sequence joins TRBV7-2 and TRBJ1-5; perhaps TRBD1 as D (6 bases). V was trimmed by 1 base and J by 2 bases, leaving 12 bases between them. Germline-derived CDR1 and CDR2 are SGHTA and FQGNSA. The CDR3 consists of 16 residues. The DNA of the CDR3 is TGTGCCAGCAGCTTAGACCCAGGGGTCGGCAATCAGCCCCAGCATTTT. Protein product: CASSLDPGVGNQPQHF.

The chain combines TRBV6-5 with TRBJ2-1; 8 bases agree with TRBD2. The CDR3 consists of 14 residues. V shed 2 bases and J 10 bases; nucleotides not matched to a gene: 7. Germline lookup yields CDR1 MNHEY and CDR2 SVGAGI. As DNA, the CDR3 is TGTGCCAGCAGTTACATGAGCGGGAGAGAGGAGCAGTTCTTC. Translation: CASSYMSGREEQFF.

The gene calls are TRBV27 and TRBJ1-6; D gene uncertain. Per germline, CDR1 MNHEY and CDR2 SMNVEV (reference sequence). The CDR3 loop spans 14 amino acids. The V end was cut by 3 bases, the J end by 10 bases, with 13 bases between. In DNA form, the CDR3 reads TGTGCCAGCAGTTTCCGGAGGGTTGGGTCACCCCTCCACTTT. This gives the protein CASSFRRVGSPLHF.

The J gene is TRBJ1-1, the V gene TRBV27; D is ambiguous. This CDR3 is built from 13 residues. CDR1 MNHEY and CDR2 SMNVEV come from the germline V gene (reference sequence). V lost 6 bases and J 0 bases, leaving 8 bases between the germline ends. This chain's CDR3 is CASRATLNTEAFF. CDR3 sequence (DNA): TGTGCCAGCAGGGCCACCCTGAACACTGAAGCTTTCTTT.